The clone carrying this TCR beta chain was detected only a few times. The antigen is not known. The data originate from a study of identical twins. Study results and caveats: Within twin pairs, the out-of-frame alpha sequences they shared showed excess low generation probability. Fewer insertions characterized abundant cord blood beta clonotypes, whereas memory repertoires showed none.

The germline gives CDR1 SGHDN, CDR2 FVKESK. V lost 0 bases and J 1 base, leaving 6 bases between the germline ends. The CDR3 is 14 amino acids. Each donor was a healthy Caucasian. MiXCR, run by TCRdb on the 5' RACE reads, gives a single entry per CDR3 protein. The table includes roughly 240,000 distinct CDR3 sequences, 5.5% to 7% detected once. These data were also reused for a study on yellow fever vaccine responses in identical twins. From that second work: Vaccine T cell responses of twins reportedly seemed partly convergent and partly personalized.

This clonotype was sampled from a woman aged 18-30 years in good health. The material sequenced was memory (CD45RO+) T cells sorted from blood. The chain uses TRBV14 and TRBJ1-1, with D unclear. CDR3 in amino acids: CASSQDLSNTEAFF. In DNA, the CDR3 is TGTGCCAGCAGCCAAGATCTCTCGAACACTGAAGCTTTCTTT.